The 27 T cell receptor beta chains below were found in one sample sequenced in a study of blood T cell repertoires in COVID-19. The protocol was immunoSEQ multiplex PCR, while the TCRdb copy is restricted to in-frame clones and leaves out a portion. The sample has roughly 120,000 clones; around 80% are singletons. Sequences were obtained from peripheral blood. The receptors derive from a man aged 70 or older with acute or convalescent COVID-19.

This clone was detected only once. This rearrangement joins TRBV7-2 to TRBJ2-1; D possibly corresponds to TRBD2 (6 bases). The CDR3 consists of 15 residues. Trimming pared 1 base from V and 2 bases from J, leaving 9 bases between. The V gene's germline CDR1 is SGHTA and CDR2 FQGNSA. The CDR3 nucleotides read TGTGCCAGCAGCTTAGGGAGGGGTCCCTACAATGAGCAGTTCTTC. The encoded protein is CASSLGRGPYNEQFF. The entire variable domain, with the rest obtained from reference TRBV7-2 and TRBJ2-1, is as follows: GAGVSQSPSNKVTEKGKDVELRCDPISGHTALYWYRQSLGQGLEFLIYFQGNSAPDKSGLPSDRFSAERTGGSVSTLTIQRTQQEDSAVYLCASSLGRGPYNEQFFGPGTRLTVL.

The chain recombines TRBV2 with TRBJ1-1; maybe TRBD1 (5 bases). The V end lost 5 bases, the J end lost 1 base, and 14 bases lay between the germline ends. The V gene's germline CDR1 is SNHLY and CDR2 FYNNEI. The CDR3 spans 15 residues. CDR3 coding DNA: TGTGCCAGCAGTTTCCAGGGCCTCCGGAACACTGAAGCTTTCTTT. Its protein is CASSFQGLRNTEAFF.

The chain recombines TRBV5-1 with TRBJ2-3, with 10 bases lining up with TRBD2. The germline CDR1 and CDR2 sequences are SGHRS and YFSETQ. The V segment lost 0 bases and the J segment 1 base; nucleotides outside the gene matches: 8. This CDR3 is built from 18 residues. In DNA form, the CDR3 reads TGCGCCAGCAGCTTGGATACCCTAGCGGGGGCCCGCACAGATACGCAGTATTTT. Translation: CASSLDTLAGARTDTQYF.

The V and J genes are TRBV20-1 and TRBJ1-1, with 8 positions matching TRBD1. The CDR3 covers 11 residues. CDR1 and CDR2 from the germline V gene are DFQATT and SNEGSKA (reference sequence). The junction had 0 bases not matched to a gene; V was cut back by 1 base and J by 8 bases. The CDR3 loop is CSARGDREAFF. CDR3 nucleotide sequence: TGCAGTGCTAGAGGGGACAGGGAAGCTTTCTTT.

This chain links TRBV24-1 with TRBJ2-5; 9 bases map to TRBD1. CDR1 is KGHDR, CDR2 SFDVKD, per germline. The trim removed 3 bases at V and 5 bases at J, leaving 6 bases unmatched. The CDR3 sequence is 15 residues long. The CDR3 DNA reads as TGTGCCACCAGTGATCATGGGACAGGGTGGGAGACCCAGTACTTC. This codes for CATSDHGTGWETQYF.

The CDR3 protein is CASSLEAGEKLFF. The CDR3 coding sequence is TGTGCCAGCAGCTTAGAGGCAGGTGAAAAACTGTTTTTT. J is TRBJ1-4 and V is TRBV7-6, with no clear D. The CDR3 runs to 13 residues. Germline-derived CDR1 and CDR2 are SGHVS and FNYEAQ. The V end lost 1 base, the J end lost 7 bases, and 7 bases lay between the germline ends.

The chain has TRBV6-6 and TRBJ1-6; unclear D gene. Germline loops: CDR1 MNHNY, CDR2 SVGAGI (reference sequence). Trimming left V 2 bases short and J 0 bases short, with 8 bases between. The CDR3 consists of 16 residues. The CDR3 region is CASSYGGDSYNSPLHF. CDR3 coding DNA: TGTGCCAGCAGTTACGGCGGGGACTCCTATAATTCACCCCTCCACTTT.

The rearrangement joins TRBV6-5 to TRBJ2-7; D is possibly TRBD2 (6 bases). The V gene lost 2 bases and the J gene lost 6 bases, with 14 bases spanning the gap. Germline CDR1 and CDR2: MNHEY and SVGAGI. This CDR3 has 14 residues. CDR3 in DNA: TGTGCCAGCAGTTACCCAGTGGACGGGAGCGAGCAGTACTTC. Its translation: CASSYPVDGSEQYF.

The chain has TRBV7-9 and TRBJ2-5; D unresolved. The V and J ends lost 5 bases and 1 base respectively, with 8 bases between them. Germline V gene sequence: CDR1 SEHNR, CDR2 FQNEAQ (reference sequence). The length of the CDR3 is 13 residues. DNA of the CDR3: TGTGCCAGCAGCCCTCCCCCCCAAGAGACCCAGTACTTC. Translating gives CASSPPPQETQYF.

The CDR3 nucleotides are TGTGCCAGCAGCTTACAGGGAGGGGGTACTGAAGCTTTCTTT. Protein: CASSLQGGGTEAFF. The V call is TRBV7-2, the J call TRBJ1-1, with D maybe TRBD1 (6 bases). The CDR3 totals 14 residues. Germline V gene sequence: CDR1 SGHTA, CDR2 FQGNSA. V was clipped by 2 bases and J by 5 bases, with 12 bases between them.

This chain links TRBV9 with TRBJ1-5; D might be TRBD1 (5 bases). CDR1 and CDR2 (germline): SGDLS, YYNGEE. The germline V and J ends were trimmed by 0 bases and 0 bases, with 16 bases remaining between them. The CDR3 loop spans 18 amino acids. CDR3 sequence: CASSVEGREVASNQPQHF. Written as DNA, the CDR3 is TGTGCCAGCAGCGTAGAAGGCAGGGAAGTTGCTAGCAATCAGCCCCAGCATTTT.

CDR3 in amino acids: CASSLARNDKLEQFF. CDR3 DNA sequence: TGTGCCAGCAGCTTGGCCCGGAATGACAAACTCGAGCAGTTCTTC. V is TRBV5-8 and J is TRBJ2-1; D uncertain. Trimming pared 0 bases from V and 10 bases from J, leaving 17 bases between. The V gene's germline CDR1 is SGHTS and CDR2 YDEGEE. The CDR3 sequence is 15 residues long.

The chain combines TRBV23-1 with TRBJ1-1; perhaps TRBD1 as D (6 bases). TRBV23-1 counts as an open reading frame of uncertain function. The CDR3 has 14 residues. Trimming removed 0 bases at V and 6 bases at J, with 11 bases between. The CDR3, as DNA: TGCGCCAGCAGTCAATCGACAGGCCCCCCTGAAGCTTTCTTT. It encodes CASSQSTGPPEAFF.

Worth noting for this clone: Sequence at one end of the junction differs from germline and may be a read error. The V gene is TRBV4-2, the J gene TRBJ1-1, with a tentative D call TRBD1 (6 bases). The CDR3 contains 15 residues. The germline CDR1 and CDR2 sequences are LGHNA and YNFKEQ. Here the CDR3 reads CASSHPTPTGPHYYF. Written as DNA, the CDR3 is TGTGCCAGCAGCCATCCCACTCCCACAGGGCCGCATTACTACTTT.

The chain links TRBV5-1 to TRBJ2-3; TRBD2 matches 10 bases. J gave up 2 bases and V 7 bases, and 13 bases lay outside the gene matches. Germline V gives CDR1 SGHRS, CDR2 YFSETQ. The CDR3 spans 17 residues. The CDR3 DNA reads as TGCGCCAGCGGTAGCGGGGGGCCGAATCCGACCACAGATACGCAGTATTTT. This gives the protein CASGSGGPNPTTDTQYF.

This chain links TRBV7-2 with TRBJ1-2; D unclear. The CDR3 consists of 15 residues. CDR1 SGHTA and CDR2 FQGNSA come from the germline V gene. Trimming shortened V by 1 base and J by 4 bases, and 13 bases separated the two germline ends. CDR3 loop: CASSLVGGQPYGYTF. The CDR3 region has the DNA TGTGCCAGCAGCTTAGTGGGAGGGCAGCCCTATGGCTACACCTTC.

The gene calls are TRBV7-6 and TRBJ2-2; possible D gene TRBD1, 5 bases. Germline loops: CDR1 SGHVS, CDR2 FNYEAQ. The CDR3 contains 16 residues. V lost 2 bases to trimming and J lost 4 bases, with 14 bases between them. The CDR3 is CASSLSGLRATGELFF. CDR3 nucleotide sequence: TGTGCCAGCAGCTTATCAGGGCTAAGGGCCACCGGGGAGCTGTTTTTT.

V usage is TRBV7-2 and J usage is TRBJ1-1; possibly TRBD1 for D (6 bases). The V gene's germline CDR1 is SGHTA and CDR2 FQGNSA. The CDR3 loop spans 14 amino acids. The ends were cut back, 2 bases at V and 7 bases at J, with 14 bases in the middle. In nucleotides, the CDR3 is TGTGCCAGCAGCTTAACCGGGACAACAGGTGAAGCTTTCTTT. Its protein is CASSLTGTTGEAFF.

The CDR3 sequence: CATSSRGSNQPQHF. DNA of the CDR3: TGTGCCACCAGCTCCCGGGGGAGCAATCAGCCCCAGCATTTT. The V and J genes are TRBV24-1 and TRBJ1-5, with D possibly being TRBD1 (5 bases). CDR1 and CDR2 (germline): KGHDR, SFDVKD. The CDR3 has 14 residues. Trimming left V 7 bases short and J 1 base short, with 10 bases between.

This clone showed up just a few times. J is TRBJ2-3 and V is TRBV20-1; D unclear. Germline CDR1 reads DFQATT; CDR2 reads SNEGSKA (reference sequence). With 6 bases removed from V and 2 bases from J, the gap between germline ends came to 6 bases. The CDR3 length is 11 residues. The CDR3: CSAQSTDTQYF. The CDR3 nucleotides are TGCAGTGCCCAGTCCACAGATACGCAGTATTTT.

The V call is TRBV10-2, the J call TRBJ2-7; D unclear. The ends were cut back, 6 bases at V and 1 base at J, with 16 bases in the middle. Germline V gives CDR1 WSHSY, CDR2 SAAADI. The CDR3 length is 15 residues. The CDR3 DNA sequence: TGCGCCAGCAGACCCGAAATAGGAGTGTCCTACGAGCAGTACTTC. It is translated as CASRPEIGVSYEQYF.

The chain has TRBV20-1 and TRBJ2-7; 8 bases fit TRBD2. With V trimmed by 7 bases and J by 4 bases, 3 bases remained unmatched. This CDR3 has 11 amino acids. Germline CDR1 DFQATT, CDR2 SNEGSKA (reference sequence). The CDR3 DNA is TGCAGTGGGTCGGGGGGGTACGAGCAGTACTTC. Its translation: CSGSGGYEQYF.

Concerning this clone itself: One junction end disagrees with the germline gene, perhaps due to a read error. The chain has TRBV7-2 and TRBJ2-3; D might be TRBD1 (5 bases). CDR3 length equals 14 residues. CDR1 and CDR2 (germline): SGHTA, FQGNSA. The DNA for the CDR3 is TGTGCCAGCAGCTTAGCCATTAGCACAGGTACGCAGTATTTT. Protein product: CASSLAISTGTQYF.

This chain links TRBV6-1 with TRBJ1-5; possible D gene TRBD1, 5 bases. The CDR3 has 14 residues. From germline, CDR1 is MNHNS and CDR2 SASEGT. V was pared by 3 bases and J by 1 base, with 7 bases between. The DNA of the CDR3 is TGTGCCAGCAGTGACGGGGGAAGCAATCAGCCCCAGCATTTT. Translated, it gives CASSDGGSNQPQHF.

The rearrangement joins TRBV24-1 to TRBJ1-6; D is uncertain. Trimming removed 5 bases from V and 0 bases from J, with 16 bases in between. The CDR3 loop spans 18 amino acids. Per the germline V gene, CDR1 is KGHDR and CDR2 is SFDVKD. CDR3 nucleotides: TGTGCCACCAGTGTCCCACTCGACACTAGCTCCTATAATTCACCCCTCCACTTT. Protein: CATSVPLDTSSYNSPLHF.

V gene TRBV7-3 combines with J gene TRBJ2-5, with D perhaps TRBD2 (7 bases). Trimming took 5 bases from V and 4 from J, leaving 11 bases between them. This CDR3 has 13 residues. The V gene's germline CDR1 is SGHTA and CDR2 FQGTGA. DNA of the CDR3: TGTGCCAGCAGCCCAGGGGAGGGAGAGACCCAGTACTTC. This sequence encodes CASSPGEGETQYF.

The chain joins TRBV6-6 to TRBJ1-2; 7 bases match TRBD1. The CDR3 has 14 residues. J was trimmed by 6 bases and V by 2 bases; bases with no gene match: 6. Per the germline V gene, CDR1 is MNHNY and CDR2 is SVGAGI (reference sequence). CDR3: CASSYRGPPNGYTF. In nucleotides, the CDR3 is TGTGCCAGCAGTTACAGGGGGCCTCCTAATGGCTACACCTTC.